This T cell receptor (beta chain) was observed in a study of T cells in Graves' hyperthyroidism and ophthalmopathy. The wider study: Specimen type is peripheral blood, collected at initial diagnosis prior to any treatment.

Germline V gene lookup returns CDR1 LGHDT and CDR2 YNNKEL (reference sequence). V shed 1 base, J shed 7 bases, and the junction held 3 bases outside the gene matches. There are 15 residues in the CDR3. Clinical symptoms, serum thyroxine and TRAb, thyroid ultrasound and orbital computed tomography together formed the diagnostic basis. It was RNA transcripts that yielded the amplified TCR beta CDR3 regions. Carried out on the TCR CDR3, a first-round RT-PCR used the HTBI primer set. TCRdb itself ran the multiplex PCR reads through MiXCR, one entry per CDR3 protein. The data contain around 350,000 distinct CDR3 sequences, approximately 19% of them singletons. The sample holds many counts of this clonotype.

The clonotype was recovered from a woman between 18 and 29 years old with Graves' hyperthyroidism. The sample was blood. The J gene is TRBJ1-5, the V gene TRBV3-1, with 11 bases that match TRBD1. The DNA of the CDR3 is TGTGCCAGCAGCCAAGGGGACAGGGGGAGACAGCCCCAGCATTTT. Translating it yields CASSQGDRGRQPQHF.